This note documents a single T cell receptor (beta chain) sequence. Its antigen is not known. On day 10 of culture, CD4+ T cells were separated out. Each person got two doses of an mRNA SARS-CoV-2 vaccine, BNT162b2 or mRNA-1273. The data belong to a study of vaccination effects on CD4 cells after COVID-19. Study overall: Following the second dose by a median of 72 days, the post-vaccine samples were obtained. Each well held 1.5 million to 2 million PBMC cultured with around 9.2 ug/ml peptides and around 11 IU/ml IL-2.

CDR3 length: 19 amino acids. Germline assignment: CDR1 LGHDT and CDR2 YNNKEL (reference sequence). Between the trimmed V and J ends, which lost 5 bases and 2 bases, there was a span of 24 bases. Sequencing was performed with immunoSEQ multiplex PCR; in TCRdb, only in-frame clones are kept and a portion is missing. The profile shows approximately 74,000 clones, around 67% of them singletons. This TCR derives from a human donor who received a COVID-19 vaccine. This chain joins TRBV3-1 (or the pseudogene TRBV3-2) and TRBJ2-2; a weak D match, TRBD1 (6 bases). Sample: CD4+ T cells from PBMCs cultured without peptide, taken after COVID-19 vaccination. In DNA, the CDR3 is TGTGCCAGCAGCAGCCACTCCGACAGGCCTCCTTTCAACACCGGGGAGCTGTTTTTT. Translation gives CASSSHSDRPPFNTGELFF.